The 4 T cell receptor beta chains reported below all come from one sample, sequenced in a study of cytomegalovirus exposure and HLA in healthy donors. Use of 60 Vbeta and 13 Jbeta primers characterized the PCR. Sequenced by immunoSEQ multiplex PCR; TCRdb stores in-frame clones only, minus some. This table holds under 200,000 clones, over 75% found once. Material: PBMCs. These receptor sequences come from a woman aged 50 to 60 in good health and CMV-seropositive.

The CDR3 nucleotides read TGCGCCAGCAGCTTTCTTGGGCAGGGGGCTAGGGAGACCCAGTACTTC. It codes for CASSFLGQGARETQYF. The chain is built from TRBV5-1 and TRBJ2-5; 8 nucleotides agree with TRBD1. Looked up from germline, CDR1 is SGHRS and CDR2 is YFSETQ. V shed 2 bases and J 5 bases; nucleotides not matched to a gene: 11. CDR3 length: 16 amino acids.

The chain carries TRBV29-1 and TRBJ2-7; TRBD2 matches at 7 bases. The CDR3 spans 13 residues. From germline, CDR1 is SQVTM and CDR2 ANQGSEA. Germline trimming cut 7 bases from V and 7 bases from J; bases unmatched to any gene: 13. CDR3 protein: CSAGRDRLREQYF. CDR3 sequence (DNA): TGCAGCGCGGGGAGGGACCGCCTAAGGGAGCAGTACTTC.

The count of this clone is one. This chain links TRBV6-5 with TRBJ2-7; TRBD1 aligns across 8 bases. Germline V gene sequence: CDR1 MNHEY, CDR2 SVGAGI. This CDR3 is built from 15 residues. J was trimmed by 0 bases and V by 6 bases; bases with no gene match: 7. In nucleotides, the CDR3 is TGTGCCAGCAGGTTCCGGGACAGGTACTCCTACGAGCAGTACTTC. Translating it yields CASRFRDRYSYEQYF.

This sequence joins TRBV19 and TRBJ2-7; D is perhaps TRBD1 (6 bases). V was shortened by 3 bases and J by 3 bases, with 15 bases between the two germline ends. Germline CDR1 LNHDA, CDR2 SQIVND (reference sequence). CDR3 size: 15 residues. CDR3 loop: CASSMTRGLFYEQYF. The CDR3 DNA sequence: TGTGCCAGTAGTATGACCAGGGGCCTCTTCTACGAGCAGTACTTC.